This TCR beta chain derives from a study of blood T cell repertoires in COVID-19. At the level of the study: T cells, B-cell-depleted T cells, or PBMCs provided the cDNA or gDNA that served as material.

This clone was detected only once. Trimming left V 7 bases short and J 4 bases short, with 10 bases between. Germline lookup yields CDR1 MNHEY and CDR2 SVGAGI. This CDR3 spans 12 amino acids. Assay: immunoSEQ multiplex PCR; the TCRdb copy retains only in-frame clones and omits some. Of some 310,000 clones listed, about nine tenths are singletons. The clonotype originates from a man between 45 and 60 years old with active or convalescent COVID-19. The sample consisted of peripheral blood. This chain uses TRBV6-5 with TRBJ1-1, with TRBD1 as a possible D gene (6 bases). The CDR3 sequence is CASKQGSTEAFF. The CDR3 DNA follows: TGTGCCAGCAAACAGGGTTCCACTGAAGCTTTCTTT.